These 24 T cell receptor beta chains were sequenced from one sample in a study of early T cells in non-severe SARS-CoV-2 infection. TCRdb processed the 5' RACE reads anew with MiXCR; each CDR3 protein has one entry. The sample consists of about 63,000 distinct CDR3 sequences, over 10% of them appearing once. The source material was whole blood. These receptors all come from an adult who was a healthcare worker with PCR-confirmed SARS-CoV-2 infection or an uninfected control (not recorded which).

In this sample, this clonotype turned up many times. The V and J genes are TRBV18 and TRBJ2-7; the match to TRBD1 covers 11 bases. The CDR3 is 15 amino acids. J lost 5 bases, V lost 2 bases, and 5 bases had no gene match. Germline loops: CDR1 KGHSH, CDR2 LQKENI. The CDR3 protein is CASSPGTGGKNEQYF. In DNA form, the CDR3 reads TGTGCCAGCTCACCAGGGACAGGGGGTAAGAACGAGCAGTACTTC.

V and J are TRBV2 and TRBJ2-7; weak D call: TRBD1 (6 bases). The CDR3 consists of 14 residues. The V gene lost 5 bases and the J gene lost 3 bases, with 14 bases spanning the gap. Germline CDR1 reads SNHLY; CDR2 reads FYNNEI. CDR3 residues: CASSPYGTYYEQYF. In DNA form, the CDR3 reads TGTGCCAGCAGTCCGTACGGGACATACTACGAGCAGTACTTC.

This clonotype was observed many times. The chain couples TRBV19 to TRBJ2-7; possibly TRBD1 or TRBD2 for D (6 bases each). The germline V gene has CDR1 LNHDA and CDR2 SQIVND (reference sequence). The CDR3 is 14 residues long. Trimming shortened V by 5 bases and J by 1 base, and 12 bases separated the two germline ends. CDR3 in DNA: TGTGCCAGTAGTGGCGGGGACATTTCCTACGAGCAGTACTTC. Translated, it gives CASSGGDISYEQYF.

This clonotype came up many times. The junction departs from germline at one end; a sequencing error may be responsible. J is TRBJ2-5 and V is TRBV10-1; D may be TRBD1 or TRBD2 (5 bases each). This CDR3 is built from 13 residues. Germline CDR1 and CDR2: WNHNN and SYGVQD (reference sequence). CDR3 nucleotide sequence: TGCGCCAGCAGTGCAGTGACGCAAGGGACCCGGTACTTC. Translation gives CASSAVTQGTRYF.

This clonotype was recorded many times. This sequence joins TRBV6-2 or TRBV6-3 and TRBJ2-1; 12 positions agree with TRBD2. Losses at the gene ends were 5 bases for V and 6 bases for J; bases not matched to a gene: 5. Germline V gene lookup returns CDR1 MNHEY and CDR2 SVGEGT. The CDR3 length is 15 residues. Written as DNA, the CDR3 is TGTGCCAGCAGTCCCCTAGCGGGGGGGCCCAATGAGCAGTTCTTC. Protein product: CASSPLAGGPNEQFF.

The chain carries TRBV29-1 and TRBJ2-2; possibly TRBD1 or TRBD2 for D (5 bases each). CDR1 is SQVTM, CDR2 ANQGSEA, per germline. The CDR3 is 12 amino acids. V dropped 5 bases and J dropped 3 bases, with 7 bases sitting between them. The CDR3 loop reads CSVRGDTGELFF. The DNA of the CDR3 is TGCAGCGTTCGAGGGGACACCGGGGAGCTGTTTTTT.

The chain employs TRBV9 and TRBJ2-7; TRBD1 might be the D (6 bases). Trimming pared 3 bases from V and 1 base from J, leaving 14 bases between. The CDR3 contains 15 residues. Germline assignment: CDR1 SGDLS and CDR2 YYNGEE. CDR3 sequence (DNA): TGTGCCAGCAGCGGCCGGGACAAGAATTCCTACGAGCAGTACTTC. It codes for CASSGRDKNSYEQYF. Looking up the rest from reference TRBV9 and TRBJ2-7 gives the full variable domain: DSGVTQTPKHLITATGQRVTLRCSPRSGDLSVYWYQQSLDQGLQFLIQYYNGEERAKGNILERFSAQQFPDLHSELNLSSLELGDSALYFCASSGRDKNSYEQYFGPGTRLTVT.

This clonotype was seen at least ten times. This chain uses TRBV12-3 or TRBV12-4 with TRBJ2-5; 8 bases align to TRBD2. The J segment lost 3 bases and the V segment lost 6 bases, leaving 9 bases of the junction unmatched. The CDR3 loop spans 15 amino acids. CDR3 nucleotides: TGTGCCAGCAGCTCAGTAGGCGGGGGGAAAGAGACCCAGTACTTC. It specifies CASSSVGGGKETQYF.

About this clonotype: A read error is possible here, since a much larger clone lies one base away. The chain has TRBV18 and TRBJ2-2, with D tentatively TRBD1 (6 bases). The length of the CDR3 is 15 residues. In germline, CDR1 is KGHSH, CDR2 LQKENI. The DNA for the CDR3 is TGTACCAGCTCACCACCCAGGGGGAACACCGGGGAGCTGTTTTTT. Translated, it gives CTSSPPRGNTGELFF. Complete variable domain (other parts from reference TRBV18 and TRBJ2-2): NAGVMQNPRHLVRRRGQEARLRCSPMKGHSHVYWYRQLPEEGLKFMVYLQKENIIDESGMPKERFSAEFPKEGPSILRIQQVVRGDSAAYFCTSSPPRGNTGELFFGEGSRLTVL.

The CDR3 bases are TGTGCCAGTAGTTTAACCCCTATCGGTGGACAGCCCCAGCATTTT. Amino acids: CASSLTPIGGQPQHF. V and J are TRBV19 and TRBJ1-5; unclear D gene. The CDR3 totals 15 residues. Germline V gene sequence: CDR1 LNHDA, CDR2 SQIVND (reference sequence). V lost 5 bases, J lost 7 bases, and 18 bases lay in between.

There are many counts of this clonotype. The chain couples TRBV30 to TRBJ1-2; possible D gene TRBD1, 5 bases. This CDR3 is 13 amino acids long. Germline V gene sequence: CDR1 GTSNPN, CDR2 SVGIG (reference sequence). The CDR3 nucleotides are TGTGCTCACCTTCCGGGGGAGGGCTATGGCTACACCTTC. Encoded protein: CAHLPGEGYGYTF.

This clonotype was detected many times. CDR3 region: CASSVRDRGDEQYF. CDR3 DNA sequence: TGTGCCAGCAGCGTCCGGGACAGGGGGGACGAGCAGTACTTC. This sequence joins TRBV7-9 and TRBJ2-7; 11 positions agree with TRBD1. Germline V lookup: CDR1 SEHNR, CDR2 FQNEAQ (reference sequence). The CDR3 sequence is 14 residues long. J was trimmed by 5 bases and V by 5 bases; bases with no gene match: 5.

This clonotype appeared many times. The chain couples TRBV7-9 to TRBJ1-5; D not resolved. CDR1 is SEHNR and CDR2 is FQNEAQ in the germline V gene (reference sequence). CDR3 size: 16 residues. Trimming took 5 bases from V and 0 from J, leaving 14 bases between them. CDR3 region: CASSTTGTNSNQPQHF. CDR3 nucleotide sequence: TGTGCCAGCAGCACCACTGGAACGAATAGCAATCAGCCCCAGCATTTT.

The chain carries TRBV5-5 and TRBJ2-7, with 10 bases identical to TRBD1. After removal of 0 bases from V and 1 base from J, the junction contained 4 bases not matched to a gene. The CDR3 length is 16 residues. Germline V CDR1 and CDR2: SGHKS, YYEKEE (reference sequence). CDR3 loop: CASSLGQGAPSYEQYF. The CDR3 coding sequence is TGTGCCAGCAGCTTGGGACAGGGGGCCCCGTCCTACGAGCAGTACTTC.

At least ten counts were recorded for this clonotype. The V call is TRBV29-1, the J call TRBJ2-7; D possibly corresponds to TRBD2 (6 bases). Germline lookup yields CDR1 SQVTM and CDR2 ANQGSEA. The CDR3 contains 14 residues. The V end lost 6 bases, the J end lost 3 bases, and 18 bases lay between the germline ends. CDR3 nucleotides: TGCAGCGTCGACCTAGGCGCGGGGAGCTACGAGCAGTACTTC. Its translation: CSVDLGAGSYEQYF.

This clonotype occurred many times. The chain recombines TRBV10-2 with TRBJ2-5; no reliable D call. Trimming left V 0 bases short and J 5 bases short, with 10 bases between. This CDR3 region has 14 residues. Germline V gene sequence: CDR1 WSHSY, CDR2 SAAADI. In nucleotides, the CDR3 is TGCGCCAGCAGTGAGTCCGGCCTGGGGGAGACCCAGTACTTC. Translating gives CASSESGLGETQYF.

This clonotype is termed medium-sized (0.01 to 0.1%). The chain joins TRBV7-8 to TRBJ2-1, with D possibly being TRBD1 or TRBD2 (5 bases each). This CDR3 is 17 amino acids long. Germline V gene lookup returns CDR1 SGHVS and CDR2 FQNEAQ. Trimming removed 5 bases at V and 5 bases at J, with 22 bases between. In DNA, the CDR3 is TGTGCCAGCAGCCCCATGACCGGGACGCCCGTGGACAATGAGCAGTTCTTC. Translated, it gives CASSPMTGTPVDNEQFF.

This clonotype has a handful of counts. This sequence joins TRBV20-1 and TRBJ2-7; D is uncertain. The germline V gene has CDR1 DFQATT and CDR2 SNEGSKA (reference sequence). V lost 5 bases and J 3 bases, leaving 29 bases between the germline ends. This CDR3 region has 18 residues. The CDR3 region is CSAELGSGGPGSGYEQYF. The CDR3 DNA reads as TGCAGTGCTGAATTGGGTAGTGGCGGACCTGGGTCTGGCTACGAGCAGTACTTC.

This clonotype has just a few counts. The chain links TRBV27 to TRBJ1-1; 8 nucleotides agree with TRBD1. This CDR3 spans 12 amino acids. Germline CDR1 and CDR2: MNHEY and SMNVEV (reference sequence). The V and J ends lost 4 bases and 11 bases, in that order; junction bases with no gene match: 6. The CDR3 region has the DNA TGTGCCAGCAGTTCGACAGGGGCGAGGGCTTTCTTT. Protein: CASSSTGARAFF.

There are many counts of this clonotype. V usage is TRBV20-1 and J usage is TRBJ1-4; 7 positions match TRBD1. The ends lost 2 bases at V and 4 bases at J; junction bases unmatched: 7. The CDR3 sequence is 15 residues long. Germline V gene lookup returns CDR1 DFQATT and CDR2 SNEGSKA (reference sequence). DNA of the CDR3: TGCAGTGCTAGACGACCGGGACAGCTTAATGAAAAACTGTTTTTT. This codes for CSARRPGQLNEKLFF.

This clonotype was found many times. The V gene is TRBV27, the J gene TRBJ1-2; 12 bases map to TRBD1. The CDR3 consists of 16 residues. Trimming removed 1 base from V and 4 bases from J; junction bases left unmatched: 4. CDR1 MNHEY and CDR2 SMNVEV come from the germline V gene (reference sequence). This chain's CDR3 is CASSLWGQGAFYGYTF. The CDR3 nucleotides read TGTGCCAGCAGTTTATGGGGACAGGGGGCGTTCTATGGCTACACCTTC.

This clonotype was counted ten times or more. The chain employs TRBV19 and TRBJ1-4; no clear D. CDR1 is LNHDA, CDR2 SQIVND, per germline (reference sequence). The V end was cut by 9 bases, the J end by 6 bases, with 14 bases between. This CDR3 comprises 13 residues. The CDR3 is CASHGGSDEKLFF. In DNA form, the CDR3 reads TGTGCCAGCCATGGTGGCTCGGATGAAAAACTGTTTTTT.

This clonotype was seen ten or more times. The rearrangement links TRBV27 to TRBJ1-1; 11 nucleotides line up with TRBD1. V lost 4 bases to trimming and J lost 4 bases; unmatched junction nucleotides: 5. This CDR3 has 15 residues. Per germline, CDR1 MNHEY and CDR2 SMNVEV (reference sequence). CDR3 residues: CASSSWTGGRTEAFF. In nucleotides, the CDR3 is TGTGCCAGCAGTTCCTGGACAGGGGGCCGCACTGAAGCTTTCTTT.

This clonotype was seen ten or more times. The chain links TRBV2 to TRBJ1-5, with D possibly being TRBD1 (5 bases). The CDR3 runs to 14 residues. CDR1 and CDR2 from the germline V gene are SNHLY and FYNNEI. Deletions cut 6 bases from V and 0 bases from J, with 9 bases between. Here the CDR3 reads CASRTVYSNQPQHF. In DNA form, the CDR3 reads TGTGCCAGCAGGACAGTTTATAGCAATCAGCCCCAGCATTTT.